The T cell receptor beta chain described here comes from a study of T cells in Graves' hyperthyroidism and ophthalmopathy. Researchers took RNA transcripts and amplified the TCR beta CDR3 regions from them. RT-PCR in the first round (using the HTBI primer set) targeted the TCR CDR3. TCRdb ran MiXCR on the multiplex PCR reads and lists one entry per CDR3 protein. The repertoire holds hundreds of thousands of distinct CDR3 sequences, with more than 30% as singletons. This CDR3 comprises 15 residues. Trimming pared 7 bases from V and 0 bases from J, leaving 15 bases between. CDR1 SNHLY and CDR2 FYNNEI come from the germline V gene. This clonotype showed up many times.

The sample taken for sequencing was blood. This sequence joins TRBV2 and TRBJ1-1; D is unresolved. The receptor comes from a man aged 18 to 30 with Graves' hyperthyroidism. The CDR3 is CASTPELTLNTEAFF. CDR3 bases: TGTGCCAGCACCCCTGAACTAACCTTGAACACTGAAGCTTTCTTT.